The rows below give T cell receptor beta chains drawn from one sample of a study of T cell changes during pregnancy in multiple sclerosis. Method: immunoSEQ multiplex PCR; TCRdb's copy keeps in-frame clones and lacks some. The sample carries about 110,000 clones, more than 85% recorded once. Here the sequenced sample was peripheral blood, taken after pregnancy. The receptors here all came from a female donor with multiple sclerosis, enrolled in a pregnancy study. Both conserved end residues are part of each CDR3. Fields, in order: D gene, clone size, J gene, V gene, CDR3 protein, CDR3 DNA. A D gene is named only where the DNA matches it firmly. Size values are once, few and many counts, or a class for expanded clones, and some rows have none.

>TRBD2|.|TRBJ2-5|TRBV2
CASSTRGAQETQYF
TGTGCCAGCAGTACGCGGGGGGCTCAAGAGACCCAGTACTTC
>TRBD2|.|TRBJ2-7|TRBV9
CASSVGLGEGLPYEQYF
TGTGCCAGCAGCGTAGGGTTGGGGGAGGGGTTGCCTTACGAGCAGTACTTC
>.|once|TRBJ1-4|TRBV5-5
CASSPTTGPDEKLFF
TGTGCCAGCAGCCCGACGACAGGTCCGGATGAAAAACTGTTTTTT
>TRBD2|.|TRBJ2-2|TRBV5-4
CASSLASSGVPGELFF
TGTGCCAGCAGCTTGGCCTCTAGCGGGGTACCCGGGGAGCTGTTTTTT
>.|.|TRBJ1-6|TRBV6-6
CASRPPADSPLHF
TGTGCCAGCAGGCCTCCGGCGGATTCACCCCTCCACTTT
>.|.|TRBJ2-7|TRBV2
CASSDFIEQYF
TGTGCCAGCAGTGATTTTATCGAGCAGTACTTC
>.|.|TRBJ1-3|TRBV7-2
CASSVSSGNTIYF
TGTGCCAGCAGCGTGAGCTCTGGAAACACCATATATTTT
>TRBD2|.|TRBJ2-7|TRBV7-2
CASSLASGTSGGTYEQYF
TGTGCCAGCAGCTTAGCCTCCGGGACTAGCGGGGGAACCTACGAGCAGTACTTC
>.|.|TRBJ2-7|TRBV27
CASSSYFEQYF
TGTGCCAGCAGTTCCTACTTCGAGCAGTACTTC
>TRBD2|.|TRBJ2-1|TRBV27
CASSSGLAGGRGQFF
TGTGCCAGCAGTTCGGGACTAGCGGGGGGGCGTGGGCAGTTCTTC
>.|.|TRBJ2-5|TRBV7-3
CASSFSPRWETQYF
TGTGCCAGCAGCTTTTCTCCTAGGTGGGAGACCCAGTACTTC
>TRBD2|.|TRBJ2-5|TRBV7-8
CASSFRGGAETQYF
TGTGCCAGCAGCTTTCGGGGGGGCGCGGAGACCCAGTACTTC
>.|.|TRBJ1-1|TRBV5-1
CASSREVLDTEAFF
TGCGCCAGCAGCCGTGAGGTGCTGGACACTGAAGCTTTCTTT
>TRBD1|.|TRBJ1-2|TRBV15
CATSSPQGAQGYTF
TGTGCCACCAGCAGTCCACAGGGGGCGCAGGGCTACACCTTC
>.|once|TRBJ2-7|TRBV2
CASSEIWQGGYEQYF
TGTGCCAGCAGTGAAATTTGGCAGGGAGGCTACGAGCAGTACTTC
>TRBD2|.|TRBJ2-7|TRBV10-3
CATSRLAGSNEQYF
TGTGCCACTAGTCGGCTAGCGGGGAGCAACGAGCAGTACTTC
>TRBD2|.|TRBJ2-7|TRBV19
CASSMAAGGGYEQYF
TGTGCCAGTAGTATGGCGGCGGGGGGCGGTTACGAGCAGTACTTC
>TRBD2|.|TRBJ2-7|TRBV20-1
CSARLADEQYF
TGCAGTGCTAGACTAGCGGACGAGCAGTACTTC
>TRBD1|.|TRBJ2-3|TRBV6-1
CASSMDPTGTDTQYF
TGTGCCAGCAGCATGGACCCGACAGGGACAGATACGCAGTATTTT
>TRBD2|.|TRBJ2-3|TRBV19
CASSWSGGAADTQYF
TGTGCCAGTAGTTGGAGCGGGGGGGCCGCAGATACGCAGTATTTT
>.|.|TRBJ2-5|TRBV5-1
CASRQGLQETQYF
TGCGCCAGCAGACAGGGATTGCAAGAGACCCAGTACTTC
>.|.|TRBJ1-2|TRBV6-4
CASSDPPGPANYGYTF
TGTGCCAGCAGTGACCCTCCTGGGCCAGCTAACTATGGCTACACCTTC
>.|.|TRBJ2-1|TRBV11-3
CASSDSYYNEQFF
TGTGCCAGCAGCGACAGTTATTACAATGAGCAGTTCTTC
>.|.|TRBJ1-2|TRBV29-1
CSVPREQIYGYTF
TGCAGCGTTCCCCGGGAACAGATTTATGGCTACACCTTC
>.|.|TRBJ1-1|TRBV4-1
CASSISPGYNTEAFF
TGCGCCAGCAGCATATCACCGGGATACAACACTGAAGCTTTCTTT
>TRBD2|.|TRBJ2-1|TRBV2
CASSTKTRLAGNNEQFF
TGTGCCAGCAGTACAAAAACCAGACTAGCGGGGAACAATGAGCAGTTCTTC
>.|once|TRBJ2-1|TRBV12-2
CASRLVSPSGGLSYNEQFF
TGTGCAAGTCGCTTAGTGAGTCCTAGCGGGGGACTCTCCTACAATGAGCAGTTCTTC
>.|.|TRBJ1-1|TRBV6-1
CASIGVSAEAFF
TGTGCCAGCATCGGAGTTAGCGCTGAAGCTTTCTTT
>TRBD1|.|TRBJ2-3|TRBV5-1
CASSFGQGGTDTQYF
TGCGCCAGCAGCTTTGGACAGGGCGGGACAGATACGCAGTATTTT
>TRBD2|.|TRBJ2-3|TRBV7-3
CASSLGETSGFTDTQYF
TGTGCCAGCAGCTTAGGGGAGACTAGCGGCTTCACAGATACGCAGTATTTT
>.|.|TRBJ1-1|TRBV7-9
CASSLIRGATEAFF
TGTGCCAGCAGCTTAATTAGGGGTGCCACTGAAGCTTTCTTT
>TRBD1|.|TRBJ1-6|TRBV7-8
CASSYTGTDNSPLHF
TGTGCCAGCAGCTATACCGGGACAGATAATTCACCCCTCCACTTT
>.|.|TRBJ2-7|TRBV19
CASRTGGGDSYEQYF
TGTGCCAGTAGGACCGGCGGCGGGGACTCCTACGAGCAGTACTTC
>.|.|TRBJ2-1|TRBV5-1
CASSLDRGNTYNEQFF
TGCGCCAGCAGCTTGGACCGGGGTAACACCTACAATGAGCAGTTCTTC
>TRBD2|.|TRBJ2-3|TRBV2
CASRSGFGGYRDTQYF
TGTGCCAGCAGATCGGGATTCGGGGGGTACCGAGATACGCAGTATTTT
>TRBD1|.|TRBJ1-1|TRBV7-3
CASRKGAVIMNTEAFF
TGTGCCAGCAGGAAGGGGGCAGTCATTATGAACACTGAAGCTTTCTTT
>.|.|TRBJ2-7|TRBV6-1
CASSDLNRSVEQYF
TGTGCCAGCAGTGATTTGAACAGATCGGTCGAGCAGTACTTC
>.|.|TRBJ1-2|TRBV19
CASSIGWRAGPNYGYTF
TGTGCCAGTAGTATTGGGTGGCGGGCAGGTCCTAACTATGGCTACACCTTC
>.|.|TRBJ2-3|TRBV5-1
CASRRVIAGAGTQYF
TGCGCCAGCCGTCGGGTCATCGCGGGCGCGGGTACGCAGTATTTT
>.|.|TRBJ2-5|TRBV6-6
CASSYRQGSETQYF
TGTGCCAGCAGTTACCGTCAGGGGAGTGAGACCCAGTACTTC
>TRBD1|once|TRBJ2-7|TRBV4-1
CASSQDQGARFSEQYF
TGCGCCAGCAGCCAAGATCAGGGGGCCAGGTTTAGCGAGCAGTACTTC
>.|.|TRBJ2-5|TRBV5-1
CASSLEGSQETQYF
TGCGCCAGCAGCTTGGAAGGGAGCCAAGAGACCCAGTACTTC
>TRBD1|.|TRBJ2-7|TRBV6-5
CASSYTTGTSYEQYF
TGTGCCAGCAGTTATACGACAGGGACCTCCTACGAGCAGTACTTC
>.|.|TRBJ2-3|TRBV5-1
CASSEAGTDTQYF
TGCGCCAGCAGCGAGGCCGGCACAGATACGCAGTATTTT
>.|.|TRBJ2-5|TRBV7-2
CASSLRGQETQYF
TGTGCCAGCAGCTTACGCGGGCAAGAGACCCAGTACTTC
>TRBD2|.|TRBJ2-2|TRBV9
CASSPGLLNTGELFF
TGTGCCAGCAGCCCGGGACTACTGAACACCGGGGAGCTGTTTTTT
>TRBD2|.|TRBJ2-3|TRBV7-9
CASSPGLAGGVRVDTQYF
TGTGCCAGCAGCCCGGGACTAGCGGGGGGTGTGCGTGTGGATACGCAGTATTTT
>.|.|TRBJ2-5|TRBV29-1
CSVELWQNQETQYF
TGCAGCGTCGAACTCTGGCAGAACCAAGAGACCCAGTACTTC
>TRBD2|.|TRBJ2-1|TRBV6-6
CASVTPDRGGLYEQFF
TGTGCCAGCGTTACGCCCGACCGGGGGGGTTTGTATGAGCAGTTCTTC
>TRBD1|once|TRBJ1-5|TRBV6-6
CATATGDSNQPQHF
TGTGCCACCGCTACAGGGGATAGCAATCAGCCCCAGCATTTT
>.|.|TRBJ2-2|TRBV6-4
CASSDSTGELFF
TGTGCCAGCAGTGATTCTACCGGGGAGCTGTTTTTT
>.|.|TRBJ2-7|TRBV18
CASSPAPQVPYEQYF
TGTGCCAGCTCACCCGCCCCCCAGGTGCCCTACGAGCAGTACTTC
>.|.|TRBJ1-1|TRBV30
CAWSAVEAFF
TGTGCCTGGTCGGCGGTTGAAGCTTTCTTT
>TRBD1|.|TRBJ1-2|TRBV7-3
CASSLRPGGNYGYTF
TGTGCCAGCAGCTTAAGGCCAGGGGGGAACTATGGCTACACCTTC